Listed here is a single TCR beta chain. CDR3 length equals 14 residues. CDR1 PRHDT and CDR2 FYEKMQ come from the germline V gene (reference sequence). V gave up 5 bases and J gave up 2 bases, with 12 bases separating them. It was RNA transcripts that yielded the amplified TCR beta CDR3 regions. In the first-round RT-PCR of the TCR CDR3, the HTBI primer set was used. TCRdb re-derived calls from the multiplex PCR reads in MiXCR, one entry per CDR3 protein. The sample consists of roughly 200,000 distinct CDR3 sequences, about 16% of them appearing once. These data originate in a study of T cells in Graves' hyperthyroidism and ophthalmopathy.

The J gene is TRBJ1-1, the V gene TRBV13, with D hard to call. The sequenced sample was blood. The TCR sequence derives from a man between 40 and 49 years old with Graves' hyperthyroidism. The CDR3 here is CASSHKGGNTEAFF. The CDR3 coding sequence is TGTGCCAGCAGCCATAAAGGAGGTAACACTGAAGCTTTCTTT.